This TCR beta chain was sequenced in a study of blood T cell repertoires in COVID-19. Whole-study context: The United States, Italy and Spain were the sources of the acute and convalescent COVID-19 samples. PBMCs, B-cell-depleted T cells, or T cells provided the cDNA or gDNA that made up the material.

As handled by the study authors: Estimation of nucleated cell counts was performed using reference gene primer amplification. Here immunoSEQ multiplex PCR was the method, and the copy in TCRdb shows in-frame clones only, minus some. For V, J and clone size, that table is used; D and trimming come from the DNA. The profile shows hundreds of thousands of clones, around 80% of them singletons. Trimming at V came to 5 bases and at J to 6 bases, leaving 8 bases not matched to a gene. Germline CDR1 and CDR2: LNHNV and YYDKDF (reference sequence). This CDR3 spans 14 amino acids. Only a few counts were recorded for this clone.

The sequenced material came from peripheral blood. The chain employs TRBV15 and TRBJ1-2, with TRBD1 matching over 8 bases. The origin of this receptor is a woman older than 75 with acute or convalescent COVID-19. The CDR3, as DNA: TGTGCCACCAGCCCTAGGTCAGGGGGCCATGGCTACACCTTC. The encoded protein is CATSPRSGGHGYTF.